The source of this TCR beta chain is a study of cytomegalovirus exposure and HLA in healthy donors. As regards this clone: The target antigen is unknown.

Study-level results: Sequences of the TCR beta chain were said to predict the HLA-A and HLA-B alleles of most subjects accurately. Rarity marked most TCR sequences, yet some public TCRs occurred in many donors. Later analysis associated a missense DCLRE1C variant with TCR beta V- and J-gene trimming. Further analysis was carried out later, and it showed several of the most significant clusters appearing linked to common viral pathogens.

Trimming stripped 3 bases from V and 1 base from J, with 9 bases between. This CDR3 has 15 residues. Per the germline V gene, CDR1 is ENHRY and CDR2 is SYGVKD. The primer mix had 60 Vbeta and 13 Jbeta primers. Here immunoSEQ multiplex PCR was the method, and the copy in TCRdb shows in-frame clones only, minus some. This table has about 150,000 clones, roughly 79% appearing once. The chain employs TRBV10-3 and TRBJ2-2, with D hard to call. This receptor was obtained from a woman between 40 and 55 years old in good health and CMV-seropositive. The material sequenced was PBMCs. The CDR3 DNA follows: TGTGCCATCAGTGATGGGCACAGGAACACCGGGGAGCTGTTTTTT. Amino acids: CAISDGHRNTGELFF.